Shown below are 21 T cell receptor beta chains from a single sample sequenced in a study of T cells in Graves' hyperthyroidism and ophthalmopathy. From RNA transcripts, TCR beta CDR3 regions were amplified. Researchers ran a first-round RT-PCR on the TCR CDR3 using the HTBI primer set. TCRdb redid the calling of the multiplex PCR reads with MiXCR, one entry per CDR3 protein. The table shows 400,000 to 500,000 distinct CDR3 sequences, with roughly 15% occurring only once. Material for sequencing was blood. These receptors came from a woman younger than 30 with Graves' hyperthyroidism.

The chain combines TRBV7-9 with TRBJ2-1, with TRBD2 identical over 9 bases. V lost 2 bases, J lost 5 bases, and 4 bases stayed unmatched. The germline V gene encodes CDR1 SEHNR and CDR2 FQNEAQ (reference sequence). This CDR3 comprises 15 residues. CDR3 DNA sequence: TGTGCCAGCAGCTTAAGCGGGAGGACGGACAATGAGCAGTTCTTC. Its translation: CASSLSGRTDNEQFF.

This clonotype came up a few times. The V call is TRBV3-1, the J call TRBJ2-7, with 7 bases fitting TRBD2. The CDR3 contains 16 residues. Trimming took 1 base from V and 3 from J; bases not matched to a gene: 9. CDR1 LGHDT and CDR2 YNNKEL come from the germline V gene (reference sequence). This CDR3 is CASSQVWGTTDYEQYF. CDR3 DNA: TGTGCCAGCAGCCAAGTCTGGGGGACTACGGACTACGAGCAGTACTTC.

This clonotype was detected a few times. The chain combines TRBV5-4 with TRBJ1-1; D might be TRBD1 (5 bases). Germline loops: CDR1 SGHNT, CDR2 YYREEE (reference sequence). V gave up 3 bases and J gave up 1 base, with 13 bases separating them. CDR3 length: 15 residues. CDR3 sequence: CASSSPAGGNTEAFF. In DNA, the CDR3 is TGTGCCAGCAGCTCCCCAGCGGGGGGGAACACTGAAGCTTTCTTT.

This clonotype was found a few times. The chain links TRBV25-1 to TRBJ1-1, with D perhaps matching TRBD1 (6 bases). Trimming cost V 3 bases and J 3 bases, with 8 bases left between them. CDR3 length: 13 residues. Per the germline V gene, CDR1 is MGHDK and CDR2 is SYGVNS. The CDR3 DNA reads TGTGCCAGCAGTGACCGGGGGCACACTGAAGCTTTCTTT. This sequence encodes CASSDRGHTEAFF.

This clonotype was recorded at least ten times. The rearrangement uses TRBV19 and TRBJ2-1; tentatively, D is TRBD1 (6 bases). Germline V gene data show CDR1 as LNHDA and CDR2 as SQIVND (reference sequence). The CDR3 runs 15 residues. With 4 bases removed from V and 1 base from J, the gap between germline ends came to 11 bases. The CDR3: CASSTDSGSYNEQFF. CDR3 DNA: TGTGCCAGTAGTACGGACAGTGGGTCCTACAATGAGCAGTTCTTC.

There are many counts of this clonotype. The gene calls are TRBV28 and TRBJ2-7; 10 positions match TRBD2. CDR3 length equals 14 residues. Germline loops: CDR1 MDHEN, CDR2 SYDVKM. J was trimmed by 6 bases and V by 2 bases; bases with no gene match: 4. CDR3 bases: TGTGCCAGCAGTTTAACAGCGGGAGGGGGCGAGCAGTACTTC. It codes for CASSLTAGGGEQYF. Complete variable domain (other parts from reference TRBV28 and TRBJ2-7): DVKVTQSSRYLVKRTGEKVFLECVQDMDHENMFWYRQDPGLGLRLIYFSYDVKMKEKGDIPEGYSVSREKKERFSLILESASTNQTSMYLCASSLTAGGGEQYFGPGTRLTVT.

This clonotype was seen repeatedly, ten times or more. V and J are TRBV12-3 or TRBV12-4 and TRBJ2-7; possibly TRBD1 or TRBD2 for D (5 bases each). This CDR3 spans 13 amino acids. V lost 6 bases, J lost 2 bases, and 11 bases lay in between. This CDR3 is CASSPGATYEQYF. The CDR3 bases are TGTGCCAGCAGCCCCGGGGCGACCTACGAGCAGTACTTC.

The sample holds many counts of this clonotype. The chain employs TRBV2 and TRBJ1-2, with 9 bases fitting TRBD1. V trimming: 7 bases; J trimming: 2 bases; junction bases outside the gene matches: 8. Germline V lookup: CDR1 SNHLY, CDR2 FYNNEI. The CDR3 loop spans 15 amino acids. The CDR3 reads CASTLGTGKNYGYTF. For the CDR3, the DNA is TGTGCCAGCACCTTGGGGACAGGGAAAAACTATGGCTACACCTTC.

The genes are TRBV12-3 or TRBV12-4 and TRBJ2-1; TRBD2 agrees at 15 bases. The V segment lost 1 base and the J segment 7 bases; nucleotides outside the gene matches: 2. The CDR3 sequence is 16 residues long. This CDR3 reads CASSLGTSGRVNEQFF. The CDR3 nucleotides read TGTGCCAGCAGTTTAGGGACTAGCGGGAGGGTTAATGAGCAGTTCTTC.

With regard to this clonotype: This could be a read error, since a much larger clone is one nucleotide away. As the CDR3 is not closed by the conserved phenylalanine or tryptophan, this likely results from a read error. The genes are TRBV6-1 and TRBJ2-2; tentatively, D is TRBD2 (6 bases). The germline gives CDR1 MNHNS, CDR2 SASEGT. The V gene lost 2 bases and the J gene lost 8 bases, with 18 bases spanning the gap. The CDR3 has 16 amino acids. CDR3 protein: CASSEPGGAISGELFL. The CDR3 DNA reads TGTGCCAGCAGTGAACCCGGGGGAGCGATCTCGGGGGAGCTGTTTCTT.

There are many counts of this clonotype. V usage is TRBV28 and J usage is TRBJ2-2; D is perhaps TRBD1 or TRBD2 (5 bases each). The V and J ends lost 5 bases and 4 bases respectively, with 11 bases between them. Germline V gene sequence: CDR1 MDHEN, CDR2 SYDVKM. This CDR3 has 14 residues. Written as DNA, the CDR3 is TGTGCCAGCAGTCCGGGACCCGGCACCGGGGAGCTGTTTTTT. Translation gives CASSPGPGTGELFF.

This chain connects TRBV12-3 or TRBV12-4 to TRBJ1-3, with a tentative D call TRBD1 (5 bases). V was pared by 6 bases and J by 4 bases, with 22 bases between. The CDR3 has 17 residues. This CDR3 is CASSSLFDSPAGNTIYF. The CDR3 coding sequence is TGTGCCAGCAGCTCGCTATTCGACAGCCCAGCGGGAAACACCATATATTTT.

This clonotype was counted many times. V gene TRBV2 combines with J gene TRBJ2-5, with 8 bases aligning to TRBD1. This CDR3 contains 13 residues. CDR1 SNHLY and CDR2 FYNNEI come from the germline V gene. J lost 2 bases, V lost 4 bases, and 0 bases had no gene match. The CDR3 DNA is TGTGCCAGCAGTGGACAGGGGCAAGAGACCCAGTACTTC. It translates to CASSGQGQETQYF.

This clonotype was observed many times. The chain carries TRBV5-1 and TRBJ1-2; perhaps TRBD1 as D (5 bases). This CDR3 has 15 amino acids. Trimming took off 5 bases at V and 0 bases at J, with 14 bases between the two ends. Germline V gene data show CDR1 as SGHRS and CDR2 as YFSETQ. CDR3 loop: CASSWAGRTNYGYTF. The CDR3 bases are TGCGCCAGCAGTTGGGCAGGGAGAACTAACTATGGCTACACCTTC.

The table lists this clonotype with many counts. The genes are TRBV28 and TRBJ1-1; 7 nucleotides line up with TRBD1. CDR3 length equals 16 residues. Germline V gives CDR1 MDHEN, CDR2 SYDVKM. The V and J ends lost 5 bases and 3 bases, in that order; junction bases with no gene match: 12. The CDR3 loop reads CASSLPRQGWDTEAFF. The CDR3 DNA reads as TGTGCCAGCAGTCTACCCCGACAGGGATGGGACACTGAAGCTTTCTTT.

This clonotype was seen repeatedly, ten times or more. V gene TRBV4-1 combines with J gene TRBJ1-5; 7 positions agree with TRBD1. The junction had 2 bases not matched to a gene; V was cut back by 2 bases and J by 1 base. Per the germline V gene, CDR1 is MGHRA and CDR2 is YSYEKL. This CDR3 has 15 residues. The CDR3 spells CASSQQQGSNQPQHF. The CDR3 nucleotides read TGCGCCAGCAGCCAACAACAGGGGAGCAATCAGCCCCAGCATTTT.

This rearrangement joins TRBV9 to TRBJ2-2, with TRBD2 identical over 7 bases. Germline V gene data show CDR1 as SGDLS and CDR2 as YYNGEE. The CDR3 spans 16 residues. Trimming cost V 1 base and J 2 bases; bases outside gene matches: 5. The CDR3 DNA follows: TGTGCCAGCAGCGTAAGGGGACTAACTAACACCGGGGAGCTGTTTTTT. Its translation is CASSVRGLTNTGELFF.

This clonotype came up many times. The rearrangement uses TRBV12-3 or TRBV12-4 and TRBJ2-5, with D maybe TRBD2 (5 bases). The ends were cut back, 7 bases at V and 7 bases at J, with 25 bases in the middle. This CDR3 is built from 16 residues. CDR3 region: CASIEAGPGEIGTQYF. The CDR3 coding sequence is TGTGCCAGCATTGAGGCGGGTCCAGGAGAAATAGGGACCCAGTACTTC.

V is TRBV7-3 and J is TRBJ2-7; D gene unclear. The length of the CDR3 is 13 residues. V lost 5 bases, J lost 4 bases, and 12 bases lay in between. The V gene's germline CDR1 is SGHTA and CDR2 FQGTGA. CDR3 residues: CASSPFDGYEQYF. In DNA form, the CDR3 reads TGTGCCAGCAGCCCCTTCGACGGGTACGAGCAGTACTTC.

This clonotype was detected many times. The J gene is TRBJ2-1, the V gene TRBV7-9; 15 nucleotides agree with TRBD2. This CDR3 is built from 16 residues. Trimming removed 5 bases from V and 10 bases from J; junction bases left unmatched: 9. Per germline, CDR1 SEHNR and CDR2 FQNEAQ (reference sequence). The CDR3 region has the DNA TGTGCCAGCAGCCCAAGATGGACTAGCGGGAGGGGGGAGCAGTTCTTC. This encodes CASSPRWTSGRGEQFF.

This clonotype is a singleton in its sample. The V and J genes are TRBV6-1 and TRBJ2-1; 13 nucleotides align to TRBD2. CDR3 length equals 20 residues. Germline V gene sequence: CDR1 MNHNS, CDR2 SASEGT. V shed 3 bases, J shed 4 bases, and the junction held 15 bases outside the gene matches. The chain's CDR3 is CASSDPDGTSGTETYNEQFF. CDR3 nucleotide sequence: TGTGCCAGCAGTGACCCGGACGGGACTAGCGGGACCGAAACATACAATGAGCAGTTCTTC.